What follows is one TCR beta chain and its context. No antigen is known for it. Produced via immunoSEQ multiplex PCR; TCRdb's table is partial and in-frame only. The sample lists about 120,000 clones; roughly nine tenths were seen once. The CDR3 extends over 14 amino acids. Trimming shortened V by 1 base and J by 4 bases, and 10 bases separated the two germline ends. The germline V gene encodes CDR1 LGHNA and CDR2 YNFKEQ. This sample was taken from a study of T cell responses to AZD1222 COVID-19 vaccine. General study findings and limits: White British donors predominated, females outnumbered males, and clonal diversity was possibly underestimated.

The clonotype was recovered from an adult in good health. Specimen: peripheral blood, collected on day 0 of AZD1222 vaccination. This rearrangement joins TRBV4-2 to TRBJ1-2; perhaps TRBD1 as D (5 bases). The chain's CDR3 is CASSQAGGSYGYTF. DNA of the CDR3: TGTGCCAGCAGCCAAGCTGGGGGTTCCTATGGCTACACCTTC.